The next 25 T cell receptor beta chains were all read from a single sample in a study of response to subunit inactivated influenza vaccine. TCRdb reanalysed the RT-PCR reads using MiXCR and keeps one entry per CDR3 protein. The sample records more than 450,000 distinct CDR3 sequences, about an eighth being singletons. The sequences come from PBMCs from blood, collected on the day of vaccination. Every receptor here comes from a man in his fifties or sixties who received an inactivated influenza vaccine.

The chain employs TRBV2 and TRBJ2-7, with no clear D. The CDR3 loop spans 13 amino acids. Per the germline V gene, CDR1 is SNHLY and CDR2 is FYNNEI. V was cut by 4 bases and J by 1 base, with 8 bases left in between. The CDR3 protein is CASSGQVSYEQYF. DNA for the CDR3: TGTGCCAGCAGTGGTCAGGTATCCTACGAGCAGTACTTC.

This clonotype was seen a few times. This sequence joins TRBV29-1 and TRBJ2-3; weak D call: TRBD1 (5 bases). CDR3 length equals 13 residues. The germline V and J ends were trimmed by 7 bases and 0 bases, with 11 bases remaining between them. CDR1 is SQVTM and CDR2 is ANQGSEA in the germline V gene. The CDR3 reads CSALRTSTDTQYF. The CDR3 nucleotides read TGCAGCGCCCTACGGACAAGCACAGATACGCAGTATTTT.

This clonotype was observed many times. The rearrangement uses TRBV7-2 and TRBJ1-2, with 8 bases aligning to TRBD1. This CDR3 comprises 14 residues. Germline-derived CDR1 and CDR2 are SGHTA and FQGNSA. V trimming: 4 bases; J trimming: 4 bases; junction bases outside the gene matches: 5. CDR3 region: CASSSTGGIYGYTF. DNA for the CDR3: TGTGCCAGCAGCTCAACAGGGGGTATCTATGGCTACACCTTC.

This sequence joins TRBV6-1 and TRBJ2-1, with D possibly TRBD1 on 5 matching bases. V lost 6 bases to trimming and J lost 9 bases, with 18 bases between them. From germline, CDR1 is MNHNS and CDR2 SASEGT. The CDR3 length is 14 residues. The CDR3 DNA follows: TGTGCCAGCAGACAGGAGAGGATAGGAAGTGAGCAGTTCTTC. As protein: CASRQERIGSEQFF.

The rearrangement links TRBV7-9 to TRBJ1-1; D ambiguous. Germline CDR1 SEHNR, CDR2 FQNEAQ (reference sequence). The V gene lost 3 bases and the J gene lost 2 bases, with 13 bases spanning the gap. The CDR3 has 15 amino acids. DNA of the CDR3: TGTGCCAGCAGCTTGTCGTCGGGGTATAACACTGAAGCTTTCTTT. Translating gives CASSLSSGYNTEAFF.

The chain couples TRBV18 to TRBJ1-4, with TRBD1 as a possible D gene (6 bases). The V end lost 0 bases, the J end lost 8 bases, and 16 bases lay between the germline ends. Germline-derived CDR1 and CDR2 are KGHSH and LQKENI. The CDR3 totals 16 residues. The CDR3 coding sequence is TGTGCCAGCTCACCACCACTAGGACAGCCCCCGGAAAAACTGTTTTTT. It specifies CASSPPLGQPPEKLFF.

A word on this clonotype: At one end, the junction sequence differs from germline, possibly due to a read error. The V gene is TRBV4-3, the J gene TRBJ2-4; 9 nucleotides match TRBD2. The CDR3 is made up of 16 amino acids. Per germline, CDR1 LGHNA and CDR2 YSLEER. The CDR3 reads CASSQEREGNKNILYF. The CDR3 bases are TGCGCCAGCAGCCAAGAGCGGGAGGGAAATAAAAACATTCTGTACTTC.

This clonotype was picked up a small number of times. V and J are TRBV6-2 or TRBV6-3 and TRBJ1-1, with D unclear. V was trimmed by 9 bases and J by 4 bases, leaving 15 bases between them. Germline values: CDR1 MNHEY, CDR2 SVGEGT. The CDR3 consists of 13 residues. The chain's CDR3 is CASTEAGSTEAFF. For the CDR3, the DNA is TGTGCCAGTACGGAAGCGGGAAGCACTGAAGCTTTCTTT.

CDR3: CAIRTSGGTDTQYF. The CDR3 DNA reads TGTGCCATCAGGACTAGCGGGGGAACAGATACGCAGTATTTT. The genes are TRBV10-3 and TRBJ2-3; 12 bases map to TRBD2. This CDR3 is built from 14 residues. The germline CDR1 and CDR2 sequences are ENHRY and SYGVKD. The V gene end was trimmed by 6 bases and the J gene end by 3 bases; junction bases not matched to a gene: 1.

The chain recombines TRBV7-8 with TRBJ2-2; 8 nucleotides align to TRBD1. The junction had 11 bases not matched to a gene; V was cut back by 2 bases and J by 3 bases. Looked up from germline, CDR1 is SGHVS and CDR2 is FQNEAQ. CDR3 length: 18 amino acids. CDR3 sequence reads: CASSLPADRGRDTGELFF. CDR3 DNA sequence: TGTGCCAGCAGCTTACCCGCAGACAGGGGTCGTGACACCGGGGAGCTGTTTTTT.

This clonotype was picked up a small number of times. The rearrangement links TRBV29-1 to TRBJ1-3; 9 bases agree with TRBD1. After removal of 5 bases from V and 2 bases from J, the junction contained 1 base not matched to a gene. Germline loops: CDR1 SQVTM, CDR2 ANQGSEA. This CDR3 is 13 amino acids long. The CDR3 sequence: CSVWTGAGNTIYF. The CDR3 DNA sequence: TGCAGCGTTTGGACAGGGGCTGGAAACACCATATATTTT. Full variable domain (remainder filled in from reference TRBV29-1 and TRBJ1-3): SAVISQKPSRDICQRGTSLTIQCQVDSQVTMMFWYRQQPGQSLTLIATANQGSEATYESGFVIDKFPISRPNLTFSTLTVSNMSPEDSSIYLCSVWTGAGNTIYFGEGSWLTVV.

A single count supports this clonotype. With a much larger clone just one base away, this may be a read error. The chain links TRBV4-1 to TRBJ2-3; D remains ambiguous. V lost 0 bases and J 0 bases, leaving 10 bases between the germline ends. The CDR3 has 16 residues. Germline lookup yields CDR1 MGHRA and CDR2 YSYEKL. The CDR3 spells CASSQEGCPSTDTQYF. The CDR3 DNA reads TGCGCCAGCAGCCAAGAGGGGTGCCCTAGCACAGATACGCAGTATTTT.

V and J are TRBV18 and TRBJ2-3; no firm D call. Germline lookup yields CDR1 KGHSH and CDR2 LQKENI. The V and J ends lost 6 bases and 1 base respectively, with 17 bases between them. This CDR3 is 16 amino acids long. In DNA form, the CDR3 reads TGTGCCAGCTCCATACCCGTCGGGTTGGGCACAGATACGCAGTATTTT. Amino acids: CASSIPVGLGTDTQYF.

The chain is built from TRBV6-2 or TRBV6-3 and TRBJ1-1, with 7 bases matching TRBD1. CDR1 and CDR2 from the germline V gene are MNHEY and SVGEGT. The CDR3 length is 15 residues. Trimming took 4 bases from V and 1 from J; bases not matched to a gene: 6. The DNA for the CDR3 is TGTGCCAGCAGTTCACGGGACAGCGAGAACACTGAAGCTTTCTTT. Its translation: CASSSRDSENTEAFF.

This clonotype was detected ten times or more. One end of the junction varies from germline; a read error may be responsible. The chain employs TRBV12-3 or TRBV12-4 and TRBJ2-3; TRBD1 agrees at 11 bases. This CDR3 comprises 15 residues. The CDR3 region has the DNA TGTGCCAGCAGCTTAGGGACAGGGGGTACAGATACGCAGTATTTT. Translating gives CASSLGTGGTDTQYF.

The chain links TRBV4-3 to TRBJ2-3, with 8 bases matching TRBD2. V dropped 0 bases and J dropped 2; count of bases not matched to a gene: 10. The germline V gene has CDR1 LGHNA and CDR2 YSLEER. The CDR3 consists of 18 residues. CDR3 residues: CASSQDLQRGPYTDTQYF. In DNA, the CDR3 is TGCGCCAGCAGCCAAGACCTTCAGCGGGGGCCCTACACAGATACGCAGTATTTT.

The gene calls are TRBV5-6 and TRBJ2-7, with D possibly being TRBD1 (5 bases). The germline V and J ends were trimmed by 4 bases and 2 bases, with 13 bases remaining between them. Germline values: CDR1 SGHDT, CDR2 YYEEEE. The CDR3 runs to 14 residues. CDR3 bases: TGTGCCAGCAGCCCCCCAGGGCACGCCTACGAGCAGTACTTC. It specifies CASSPPGHAYEQYF.

The chain combines TRBV2 with TRBJ1-3, with D maybe TRBD1 (6 bases). The CDR3 covers 16 residues. V lost 4 bases, J lost 1 base, and 14 bases lay in between. CDR1 is SNHLY, CDR2 FYNNEI, per germline. The CDR3 nucleotides read TGTGCCAGCAGTGGCCCCGGGACACAGTCTGGAAACACCATATATTTT. Translation gives CASSGPGTQSGNTIYF. The whole variable domain, remainder taken from reference TRBV2 and TRBJ1-3, is EPEVTQTPSHQVTQMGQEVILRCVPISNHLYFYWYRQILGQKVEFLVSFYNNEISEKSEIFDDQFSVERPDGSNFTLKIRSTKLEDSAMYFCASSGPGTQSGNTIYFGEGSWLTVV.

The sample holds a few counts of this clonotype. The rearrangement links TRBV3-1 to TRBJ1-1, with D uncertain. The CDR3 totals 17 residues. Trimming stripped 5 bases from V and 0 bases from J, with 19 bases between. Germline V gene data show CDR1 as LGHDT and CDR2 as YNNKEL (reference sequence). The CDR3 loop is CASSAAFGVGMNTEAFF. The CDR3 DNA sequence: TGTGCCAGCAGCGCAGCCTTCGGGGTCGGAATGAACACTGAAGCTTTCTTT.

The sample holds many counts of this clonotype. The V and J genes are TRBV12-3 or TRBV12-4 and TRBJ1-5; D may be TRBD1 (5 bases). The germline V and J ends were trimmed by 3 bases and 5 bases, with 20 bases remaining between them. There are 17 residues in the CDR3. The CDR3: CASSFGQGYTLYQPQHF. CDR3 coding DNA: TGTGCCAGCAGTTTCGGGCAGGGCTACACCCTGTATCAGCCCCAGCATTTT.

The chain recombines TRBV20-1 with TRBJ2-3; no firm D call. Trimming pared 2 bases from V and 0 bases from J, leaving 15 bases between. Germline V gives CDR1 DFQATT, CDR2 SNEGSKA (reference sequence). This CDR3 is 16 amino acids long. The CDR3, as DNA: TGCAGTGCTAGAAAGGGCACCGCGCCTAGCACAGATACGCAGTATTTT. Amino acids: CSARKGTAPSTDTQYF.

As to this clonotype: One junction end does not reproduce the germline sequence, and a read error may be involved. The rearrangement joins TRBV7-9 to TRBJ2-1; 7 nucleotides agree with TRBD1. Looked up from germline, CDR1 is SEHNR and CDR2 is FQNEAQ (reference sequence). The CDR3 is 14 residues long. The CDR3 DNA sequence: TGTACCAGCAGCCCAGGGGGATCCTACAATGAGCAGTTCTTC. Translated, it gives CTSSPGGSYNEQFF. Variable domain in full (rest from reference TRBV7-9 and TRBJ2-1): DTGVSQNPRHKITKRGQNVTFRCDPISEHNRLYWYRQTLGQGPEFLTYFQNEAQLEKSRLLSDRFSAERPKGSFSTLEIQRTEQGDSAMYLCTSSPGGSYNEQFFGPGTRLTVL.

This clonotype occurred a few times. The V call is TRBV25-1, the J call TRBJ2-2; 9 nucleotides align to TRBD2. V gave up 0 bases and J gave up 3 bases; unmatched junction bases: 8. The CDR3 contains 18 residues. Germline V gives CDR1 MGHDK, CDR2 SYGVNS. The CDR3 region has the DNA TGTGCCAGCAGTGAATATTGGGCTAGCGGGACCTACACCGGGGAGCTGTTTTTT. Amino acids: CASSEYWASGTYTGELFF.

This clonotype was seen at least ten times. The chain links TRBV10-3 to TRBJ2-1; 9 bases match TRBD2. The CDR3 is 19 amino acids. V shed 0 bases, J shed 0 bases, and the junction held 9 bases outside the gene matches. Looked up from germline, CDR1 is ENHRY and CDR2 is SYGVKD. For the CDR3, the DNA is TGTGCCATCAGTGAGTCAAGGACTAGCGCTAAAAGCTCCTACAATGAGCAGTTCTTC. Amino acid sequence: CAISESRTSAKSSYNEQFF.

This clonotype was seen a few times. The J gene is TRBJ2-5, the V gene TRBV28; D not resolved. Deletions cut 4 bases from V and 5 bases from J, with 23 bases between. The CDR3 runs to 17 residues. The germline CDR1 and CDR2 sequences are MDHEN and SYDVKM. CDR3 coding DNA: TGTGCCAGCAGTTCCCCTCAATATGTGAGAGGCGCTGAGACCCAGTACTTC. This sequence encodes CASSSPQYVRGAETQYF.